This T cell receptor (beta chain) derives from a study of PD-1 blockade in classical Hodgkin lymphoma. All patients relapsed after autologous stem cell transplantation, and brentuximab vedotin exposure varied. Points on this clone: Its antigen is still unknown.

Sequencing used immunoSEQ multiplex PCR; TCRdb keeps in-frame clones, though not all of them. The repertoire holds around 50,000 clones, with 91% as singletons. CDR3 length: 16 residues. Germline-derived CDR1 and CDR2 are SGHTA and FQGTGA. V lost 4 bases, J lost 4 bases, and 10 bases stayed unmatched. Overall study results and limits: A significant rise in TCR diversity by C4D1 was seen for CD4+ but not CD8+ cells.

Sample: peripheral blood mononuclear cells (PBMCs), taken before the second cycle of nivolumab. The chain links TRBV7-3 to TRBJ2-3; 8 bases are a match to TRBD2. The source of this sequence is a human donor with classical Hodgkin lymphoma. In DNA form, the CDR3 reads TGTGCCAGCAGCTCGGAGCGGGGGAGTCAATCAGATACGCAGTATTTT. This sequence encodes CASSSERGSQSDTQYF.